Included here is one TCR beta chain sequence, with context. This clone was recorded a few times. Which antigen it targets is not known. The input lacks base qualities; no much larger clone sits a single base away. TCR CDR3 regions were amplified from genomic DNA by multiplex PCR using the deep immunoSEQ assay. Genomic DNA extracted from each cell subset was distributed evenly over all wells of several immunoSEQ 96-well plates, and each plate served as one replicate. Each replicate PCR for sorted subsets received approximately 220 ng genomic DNA, equal to about 30,000 T cell genomes. The purified libraries were quantified using a Qubit 3.0 fluorometer, sized with a Bioanalyzer 2100, and then quantified again using the KAPA Library Quantification kit. Each immunoSEQ 96-well plate was sequenced on its own single-read 150-cycle Illumina NextSeq 550 flow cell. Processing in the source paper ran as follows. Because the immunoSEQ output included only junctional sequences and no quality scores, the filtering could not be the same as the filtering used for full-length reads. Sequences were annotated with PyIR, a Python wrapper for IgBLAST v1.9, using IMGT germline references to assign V/J genes and CDR3. Reads were filtered out if the reads had weak V/J assignments (E-value above 1e-6), no CDR3, stop codons, out-of-frame junctions, or ambiguous translated residues. V3J clonotypes were defined as sequences sharing an identical inferred V gene, J gene, and CDR3 amino acid sequence. Percentage overlap between repertoires was computed as shared unique clonotypes divided by the size of the smaller repertoire. Three approaches were used to assess repertoire richness: RTK rarefaction, the Chao1 estimator, and Recon v2.1 estimates of unobserved clonotypes. For all TCRbeta clonotypes obtained by the gDNA method from several donors, generation probabilities were computed with OLGA. TCRdb took over this immuneACCESS table, retaining in-frame rearrangements with V and J assigned. Such tables are incomplete; in checked studies, under half of the missing clones stem from an unresolved V gene, and the remainder is unexplained. The DNA gave D and trimming, while V, J and clone size come from that table. The sample table contains around 980,000 clones; only one count was recorded for about four fifths of them. 0.6% to 0.75% of the sample lies in the top ten.

The donors were healthy, HIV-negative adults who had no recently reported acute infections or vaccinations. All donors were Caucasian adults living in Nashville, Tennessee, USA. CD4+ T cells were enriched by magnetic negative selection; naive cells were then positively selected on CD45RA, and the negative fraction formed the memory subset. Blood was obtained by leukapheresis, after which PBMCs were separated by Ficoll-Histopaque density gradient centrifugation and cryopreserved in liquid nitrogen vapor phase. Analytical flow cytometry was used to check the purity and quantity of each magnetically sorted T cell population. Each sorted fraction had its genomic DNA isolated and then quantified by UV absorbance on a Nanodrop 2000c. The data belong to a study of shared clonotypes between healthy human individuals (dated by TCRdb to the early 2020s). With regard to the full study: Two women and three men aged 18 to 49 years were included in the cohort. Blood TCR repertoires of five healthy adults were deeply sequenced to estimate repertoire size and the extent of clonotype sharing between individuals. For each donor, three plates each were used for CD4 naive and CD4 memory, two plates were used for CD8 naive, and one plate was used for CD8 memory. Different laboratories and diverse techniques were used to prepare libraries and sequence TCR repertoires, to increase sequencing depth and limit assay-specific biases. Between about 0.8 and 9 billion PBMCs per donor were obtained by leukapheresis.

The V end loses 0 bases and the J end loses 1 base, and a stretch of 7 bases separates them. Inclusive of the bounding cysteine and phenylalanine, the CDR3 is 14 residues long. Here the CDR3 DNA is all that survives: 42 bases in frame from base 1. From a lookup of the germline V gene, CDR1 and CDR2 are LGHNA and YNFKEQ. Overall study results and their limits: Sampling was restricted to blood, and TCR repertoires in tissues likely differ from the TCR repertoires found in blood. Based on pairwise subsampling, the degree of clonotype sharing among donors was expected to be affected by sequencing depth. Roughly 5.2% of naive CD4, 3.5% of naive CD8, approximately 2.2% of memory CD4, and approximately 0.4% of memory CD8 clonotypes were shared across a handful of donors. Estimated clonotype richness was generally larger for naive than for memory subsets. Compared with non-shared clonotypes, clonotypes shared by all four sorted-subset donors had higher generation probabilities. Rarefaction of sorted-subset datasets indicated incomplete sequencing despite the large sequencing depth. Because the study included a small number of donors, the genetic and exposure-history diversity represented was limited.

The sample taken for sequencing was memory CD4+ T cells from PBMCs. The sample's cell subset or site label, decoded: CD45RA-negative fraction. This sequence was found in a man between 18 and 35 years old in good health. Some clones in this sample may be carry-over from other donors' samples. The rearranged segments are TRBV4-2 and TRBJ2-7, with no D gene named confidently. The CDR3 here reads CASSQDFRSYEQYF. The nucleotide sequence is given as TGTGCCAGCAGCCAAGATTTCAGGTCCTACGAGCAGTACTTC.